This T cell receptor (beta chain) was captured in a study of T cell clonality in common variable immunodeficiency. Findings and limits, study-wide: Fewer TCRbeta clones were shared among CVID subjects than controls. Patient heterogeneity in the CVID cohort limited correlations between repertoire features and clinical complications. Compared with healthy controls, CVID subjects showed increased TCRbeta clonality, mostly in about a third.

This clone was observed at least ten times. Its target is unknown. The CDR3 end lies 3 residues beyond the end of the read and is filled in from the germline J gene. The method was immunoSEQ multiplex PCR; TCRdb's version includes in-frame clones alone and lacks a portion of them. The repertoire has about 35,000 clones, none seen only once; the ten largest take over 9%. The germline V gene encodes CDR1 SGHVS and CDR2 FNYEAQ. V dropped 5 bases and J dropped 2; count of bases not matched to a gene: 6. CDR3 length: 16 residues. The receptor was isolated from a person between 18 and 75 years old in good health. What was sequenced was peripheral blood mononuclear cells. The chain has TRBV7-6 and TRBJ1-6, with 7 bases aligning to TRBD1. The CDR3 bases that were read are TGTGCCAGCAGCCCAACAGGGGAAACCTATAATTCACCC. It is translated as CASSPTGETYNSP. In full, the CDR3 reads CASSPTGETYNSPLHF.